The 9 T cell receptor beta chains listed next were all sequenced from one sample in a study of OX40 agonist ivuxolimab in advanced cancers. Profiled with immunoSEQ multiplex PCR; TCRdb holds only in-frame clones, not every one. The sample shows about 22,000 clones, over 75% of them seen only once. The sample here was CD4+ or CD8+ T cells sorted from blood, taken in a trial of the OX40 agonist ivuxolimab. The receptors derive from an adult with an advanced solid tumor such as melanoma, head and neck, liver or kidney cancer.

A single count supports this clone. The chain has TRBV19 and TRBJ2-7, with D maybe TRBD1 (5 bases). The CDR3 extends over 14 amino acids. CDR1 and CDR2 from the germline V gene are LNHDA and SQIVND (reference sequence). The germline V and J ends were trimmed by 2 bases and 6 bases, with 14 bases remaining between them. The DNA of the CDR3 is TGTGCCAGTAGTATACAGGGCGATTATGCCGAGCAGTACTTC. Protein sequence: CASSIQGDYAEQYF. The variable domain in full, with the rest retrieved from reference TRBV19 and TRBJ2-7, is DGGITQSPKYLFRKEGQNVTLSCEQNLNHDAMYWYRQDPGQGLRLIYYSQIVNDFQKGDIAEGYSVSREKKESFPLTVTSAQKNPTAFYLCASSIQGDYAEQYFGPGTRLTVT.

The rearrangement links TRBV15 to TRBJ1-5; 7 bases fit TRBD1. This CDR3 has 15 residues. The germline V gene encodes CDR1 LNHNV and CDR2 YYDKDF (reference sequence). V dropped 0 bases and J dropped 6; count of bases not matched to a gene: 5. CDR3 nucleotides: TGTGCCACCAGCAGAGACAGACAGGGCGGTCAGCCCCAGCATTTT. As protein: CATSRDRQGGQPQHF.

This clone is a singleton in its sample. This chain links TRBV5-1 with TRBJ2-5; 9 nucleotides agree with TRBD2. V lost 5 bases to trimming and J lost 2 bases; unmatched junction nucleotides: 7. The length of the CDR3 is 15 residues. The germline gives CDR1 SGHRS, CDR2 YFSETQ. Here the CDR3 DNA reads TGCGCCAGCAGGGTAGCGGGGGAGAGACAAGAGACCCAGTACTTC. Translated: CASRVAGERQETQYF. Combining the CDR3 with reference TRBV5-1 and TRBJ2-5 gives the whole variable domain KAGVTQTPRYLIKTRGQQVTLSCSPISGHRSVSWYQQTPGQGLQFLFEYFSETQRNKGNFPGRFSGRQFSNSRSEMNVSTLELGDSALYLCASRVAGERQETQYFGPGTRLLVL.

The rearrangement joins TRBV5-6 to TRBJ2-7; TRBD1 might be the D (6 bases). In germline, CDR1 is SGHDT, CDR2 YYEEEE. Deletions cut 4 bases from V and 3 bases from J, with 8 bases between. CDR3 length equals 12 residues. CDR3 DNA sequence: TGTGCCAGCAGCAGGGGGAACTACGAGCAGTACTTC. This encodes CASSRGNYEQYF.

This clone was detected only once. The genes are TRBV27 and TRBJ1-2; possibly TRBD1 for D (5 bases). This CDR3 comprises 13 residues. The V gene lost 4 bases and the J gene lost 5 bases, with 11 bases spanning the gap. The germline V gene has CDR1 MNHEY and CDR2 SMNVEV (reference sequence). The CDR3 coding sequence is TGTGCCAGCAGTTCGGAGGGGTGGTATGGCTACACCTTC. Translation gives CASSSEGWYGYTF.

The gene calls are TRBV2 and TRBJ1-6; no firm D call. The CDR3 runs 15 residues. Germline CDR1 is SNHLY and CDR2 is FYNNEI. Between the trimmed V and J ends, which lost 4 bases and 10 bases, there was a span of 17 bases. Written as DNA, the CDR3 is TGTGCCAGCAGTGTACTAGGCAGAGGGAGCTCACCCCTCCACTTT. It encodes CASSVLGRGSSPLHF.

The chain is built from TRBV7-8 and TRBJ2-3, with a possible D match to TRBD2 (6 bases). This CDR3 has 14 amino acids. Per germline, CDR1 SGHVS and CDR2 FQNEAQ. V lost 0 bases and J lost 6, with 10 bases in between. CDR3 in amino acids: CASSLAVSGDTQYF. In DNA form, the CDR3 reads TGTGCCAGCAGCTTAGCCGTGAGCGGGGATACGCAGTATTTT.

This chain joins TRBV5-6 and TRBJ1-1; D may be TRBD1 (5 bases). Germline V CDR1 and CDR2: SGHDT, YYEEEE. Trimming removed 6 bases from V and 1 base from J, with 16 bases in between. This CDR3 is 15 amino acids long. The CDR3 region has the DNA TGTGCCAGCAACGACCCGGCAGGGCCGAACACTGAAGCTTTCTTT. Its protein is CASNDPAGPNTEAFF.

The chain has TRBV7-9 and TRBJ2-7, with 7 bases matching TRBD1. The CDR3 is 12 amino acids. Trimming took 5 bases from V and 6 from J; bases not matched to a gene: 4. Germline CDR1 and CDR2: SEHNR and FQNEAQ (reference sequence). This CDR3 reads CASSPTGLEQYF. The CDR3, as DNA: TGTGCCAGCAGCCCGACAGGGCTCGAGCAGTACTTC.